This TCR beta chain was observed in a study of OX40 agonist ivuxolimab in advanced cancers. Across the study: Cohort: roughly 80% men, mean age around 61, aged about 20 to 85.

TCRdb's copy holds only in-frame clones and misses some; the assay was immunoSEQ multiplex PCR. The profile shows about 48,000 clones, approximately 78% of them singletons. The CDR3 is 18 residues long. J gave up 1 base and V 0 bases, and 5 bases lay outside the gene matches. Germline loops: CDR1 SGHRS, CDR2 YFSETQ. Comment on this clone: The antigen remains unidentified.

Study-level findings and limits: Dose levels from 0.1 to 3.0 mg/kg saw CD4+ and CD8+ blood T cells expand clonally by week 6.

This sequence originates from an adult with an advanced solid tumor such as melanoma, head and neck, liver or kidney cancer. The rearrangement joins TRBV5-1 to TRBJ2-3; 13 bases are shared with TRBD2. This sample comprised CD4+ or CD8+ T cells sorted from blood, obtained in a trial of the OX40 agonist ivuxolimab. CDR3 coding DNA: TGCGCCAGCAGCTTGGGAACTAGCGGGAGGGCGGGCACAGATACGCAGTATTTT. Its protein is CASSLGTSGRAGTDTQYF.